This passage covers 22 T cell receptor beta chains from one sample sequenced in a study of cytomegalovirus exposure and HLA in healthy donors. TCRdb's copy holds only in-frame clones and misses some; the assay was immunoSEQ multiplex PCR. The sample consists of about 330,000 clones, roughly 90% of them appearing once. Material for sequencing was PBMCs. The receptors were gathered from a woman aged 30 to 39 in good health and CMV-seropositive.

The chain couples TRBV27 to TRBJ2-7, with 8 positions matching TRBD1. The germline gives CDR1 MNHEY, CDR2 SMNVEV (reference sequence). Trimming took 5 bases from V and 3 from J; bases not matched to a gene: 6. The CDR3 runs 14 residues. The CDR3 loop reads CASSQDRVGYEQYF. CDR3 DNA: TGTGCCAGCAGTCAGGACAGGGTGGGCTACGAGCAGTACTTC.

A remark on this clone: Other DNA sequences in this sample translate to the same CDR3. The chain joins TRBV6-1 to TRBJ1-5, with D possibly being TRBD1 (5 bases). CDR1 and CDR2 from the germline V gene are MNHNS and SASEGT. Trimming took 3 bases from V and 1 from J, leaving 10 bases between them. This CDR3 is 15 amino acids long. For the CDR3, the DNA is TGTGCCAGCAGTGAGGAGGGGCTGAGCAATCAGCCCCAGCATTTT. Translation gives CASSEEGLSNQPQHF.

This sequence joins TRBV9 and TRBJ2-1; D is unclear. V lost 0 bases to trimming and J lost 7 bases, with 5 bases between them. The CDR3 contains 12 residues. The germline gives CDR1 SGDLS, CDR2 YYNGEE. CDR3 sequence (DNA): TGTGCCAGCAGCGTAGCTACGAATGAGCAGTTCTTC. It translates to CASSVATNEQFF.

The V gene is TRBV28, the J gene TRBJ2-7; D is perhaps TRBD2 (6 bases). The CDR3 contains 11 residues. Germline V gives CDR1 MDHEN, CDR2 SYDVKM. Trimming left V 4 bases short and J 7 bases short, with 8 bases between. The CDR3 nucleotides read TGTGCCAGCAGTTGGAGGGAGGAGCAGTACTTC. Its translation is CASSWREEQYF.

The rearrangement links TRBV5-6 to TRBJ2-2; tentative D call: TRBD1 (5 bases). CDR1 is SGHDT, CDR2 YYEEEE, per germline. This CDR3 comprises 14 residues. The V end lost 4 bases, the J end lost 5 bases, and 12 bases lay between the germline ends. The CDR3 DNA follows: TGTGCCAGCAGCATCCCAGGGCGAACCGGGGAGCTGTTTTTT. Protein product: CASSIPGRTGELFF.

V usage is TRBV2 and J usage is TRBJ2-7, with 9 nucleotides matching TRBD1. There are 18 residues in the CDR3. Germline values: CDR1 SNHLY, CDR2 FYNNEI. J gave up 0 bases and V 3 bases, and 12 bases lay outside the gene matches. Written as DNA, the CDR3 is TGTGCCAGCAGTGAGCATGGGACAGGGATCCCCCTCTCCTACGAGCAGTACTTC. Translating it yields CASSEHGTGIPLSYEQYF.

The chain links TRBV28 to TRBJ1-5; D not certain. The CDR3 extends over 13 amino acids. Trimming cost V 7 bases and J 5 bases, with 12 bases left between them. The germline gives CDR1 MDHEN, CDR2 SYDVKM. Here the CDR3 reads CASILDGDQPQHF. The CDR3 nucleotides read TGTGCCAGCATCCTCGACGGAGATCAGCCCCAGCATTTT.

Written as DNA, the CDR3 is TGTGCCAGCAGCCCCACTCAGGGGATGGGGGAGACCCAGTACTTC. It encodes CASSPTQGMGETQYF. The V call is TRBV6-5, the J call TRBJ2-5, with a tentative D call TRBD1 (6 bases). The CDR3 runs to 15 residues. V gave up 6 bases and J gave up 5 bases, with 19 bases separating them. Per the germline V gene, CDR1 is MNHEY and CDR2 is SVGAGI.

V is TRBV2 and J is TRBJ2-1, with 9 bases lining up with TRBD1. This CDR3 spans 13 amino acids. V was clipped by 9 bases and J by 6 bases; unmatched bases: 6. Germline values: CDR1 SNHLY, CDR2 FYNNEI. The CDR3 is CASSRDRVNEQFF. The CDR3 DNA reads as TGTGCCAGTTCCCGGGACAGGGTCAATGAGCAGTTCTTC.

The J gene is TRBJ2-1, the V gene TRBV4-3; TRBD1 might be the D (5 bases). Germline CDR1 is LGHNA and CDR2 is YSLEER. The CDR3 is made up of 15 amino acids. V was pared by 0 bases and J by 6 bases, with 12 bases between. DNA of the CDR3: TGCGCCAGCAGCCAAGAGGGATTGCAGGGCAATGAGCAGTTCTTC. The encoded protein is CASSQEGLQGNEQFF.

V and J are TRBV30 and TRBJ2-7, with 8 bases lining up with TRBD2. Germline V gives CDR1 GTSNPN, CDR2 SVGIG (reference sequence). V gave up 3 bases and J gave up 4 bases; unmatched junction bases: 14. This CDR3 region has 16 residues. CDR3 in amino acids: CAWSGGAGVVSYEQYF. The CDR3, as DNA: TGTGCCTGGAGCGGGGGAGCGGGAGTTGTCTCTTACGAGCAGTACTTC.

The rearrangement joins TRBV4-2 to TRBJ2-3; 7 positions match TRBD2. J was trimmed by 3 bases and V by 1 base; bases with no gene match: 7. The CDR3 runs to 16 residues. Germline-derived CDR1 and CDR2 are LGHNA and YNFKEQ. DNA of the CDR3: TGTGCCAGCAGCCAAGGGGAGCGGGAACTGACAGATACGCAGTATTTT. Its protein is CASSQGERELTDTQYF.

Only one count was recorded for this clone. This sequence joins TRBV7-6 and TRBJ2-2, with 11 bases lining up with TRBD1. The trim removed 1 base at V and 7 bases at J, leaving 14 bases unmatched. Looked up from germline, CDR1 is SGHVS and CDR2 is FNYEAQ. The CDR3 consists of 19 residues. The CDR3 protein is CASSLVGQGALGRSGELFF. The CDR3 region has the DNA TGTGCCAGCAGCTTAGTCGGACAGGGGGCTCTCGGGCGGAGCGGGGAGCTGTTTTTT.

This clone came up a few times. This specimen includes other DNA sequences encoding the same CDR3. V usage is TRBV5-1 and J usage is TRBJ2-3; D is unresolved. Germline CDR1 reads SGHRS; CDR2 reads YFSETQ. The V end was cut by 4 bases, the J end by 2 bases, with 2 bases between. The CDR3 extends over 11 amino acids. CDR3 protein: CASSITDTQYF. The CDR3 nucleotides read TGCGCCAGCAGCATCACAGATACGCAGTATTTT.

There are a few counts of this clone. This chain links TRBV2 with TRBJ2-2; D is unclear. Germline V gene data show CDR1 as SNHLY and CDR2 as FYNNEI. The CDR3 runs 11 residues. V lost 9 bases to trimming and J lost 8 bases, with 10 bases between them. The CDR3: CARAASGELFF. The CDR3 nucleotides read TGTGCCAGGGCCGCATCGGGGGAGCTGTTTTTT. Supplemented by reference TRBV2 and TRBJ2-2, the full variable domain reads EPEVTQTPSHQVTQMGQEVILRCVPISNHLYFYWYRQILGQKVEFLVSFYNNEISEKSEIFDDQFSVERPDGSNFTLKIRSTKLEDSAMYFCARAASGELFFGEGSRLTVL.

This clone was seen once. This chain links TRBV27 with TRBJ2-1, with unresolved D. V was clipped by 3 bases and J by 3 bases, with 12 bases between them. The CDR3 consists of 15 residues. Looked up from germline, CDR1 is MNHEY and CDR2 is SMNVEV (reference sequence). The CDR3 DNA follows: TGTGCCAGCAGTTTGTCAAGCAAGAGCTACAATGAGCAGTTCTTC. This encodes CASSLSSKSYNEQFF.

J is TRBJ1-1 and V is TRBV27; D gene ambiguous. Germline values: CDR1 MNHEY, CDR2 SMNVEV (reference sequence). The CDR3 has 14 amino acids. V lost 5 bases, J lost 8 bases, and 18 bases lay in between. The DNA of the CDR3 is TGTGCCAGCAGTCCATATATTCTGTCTCCGGAAGCTTTCTTT. The encoded protein is CASSPYILSPEAFF.

The chain has TRBV28 and TRBJ2-7; D might be TRBD2 (5 bases). Looked up from germline, CDR1 is MDHEN and CDR2 is SYDVKM. Trimming removed 8 bases from V and 0 bases from J, with 8 bases in between. This CDR3 is 12 amino acids long. CDR3 sequence (DNA): TGTGCCAGCGTGGGGAGCTCCTACGAGCAGTACTTC. Translating gives CASVGSSYEQYF. Combining the CDR3 with reference TRBV28 and TRBJ2-7 gives the whole variable domain DVKVTQSSRYLVKRTGEKVFLECVQDMDHENMFWYRQDPGLGLRLIYFSYDVKMKEKGDIPEGYSVSREKKERFSLILESASTNQTSMYLCASVGSSYEQYFGPGTRLTVT.

In DNA, the CDR3 is TGTGCCATCAGTGATAGCGGCAGCTCCTACAATGAGCAGTTCTTC. This codes for CAISDSGSSYNEQFF. The chain joins TRBV10-3 to TRBJ2-1; the D gene is possibly TRBD2 (6 bases). The CDR3 extends over 15 amino acids. V was clipped by 3 bases and J by 0 bases, with 9 bases between them. Per the germline V gene, CDR1 is ENHRY and CDR2 is SYGVKD.

The gene calls are TRBV30 and TRBJ1-2; no reliable D call. The CDR3 extends over 13 amino acids. Germline CDR1 is GTSNPN and CDR2 is SVGIG (reference sequence). V was cut by 0 bases and J by 6 bases, with 11 bases left in between. The DNA of the CDR3 is TGTGCCTGGAGTGTAGACGGGTATCATGGCTACACCTTC. Its translation is CAWSVDGYHGYTF.

Comments on this clone: The sample holds other DNA sequences that translate to the same CDR3. The chain couples TRBV7-6 to TRBJ2-3; D unclear. Trimming left V 1 base short and J 0 bases short, with 8 bases between. The germline V gene has CDR1 SGHVS and CDR2 FNYEAQ. This CDR3 has 15 residues. The CDR3 coding sequence is TGTGCCAGCAGCTTAGTAGCAGCTAGCACAGATACGCAGTATTTT. Protein product: CASSLVAASTDTQYF. The variable domain in full, with the rest retrieved from reference TRBV7-6 and TRBJ2-3, is GAGVSQSPRYKVTKRGQDVALRCDPISGHVSLYWYRQALGQGPEFLTYFNYEAQQDKSGLPNDRFSAERPEGSISTLTIQRTEQRDSAMYRCASSLVAASTDTQYFGPGTRLTVL.

V usage is TRBV2 and J usage is TRBJ2-7, with 8 bases lining up with TRBD1. Trimming removed 7 bases from V and 3 bases from J; junction bases left unmatched: 5. The CDR3 runs 13 residues. Per germline, CDR1 SNHLY and CDR2 FYNNEI. DNA of the CDR3: TGTGCCAGCAAGGTAGGACAGGGCTACGAGCAGTACTTC. Encoded protein: CASKVGQGYEQYF. The full variable domain, rest sourced from reference TRBV2 and TRBJ2-7, is EPEVTQTPSHQVTQMGQEVILRCVPISNHLYFYWYRQILGQKVEFLVSFYNNEISEKSEIFDDQFSVERPDGSNFTLKIRSTKLEDSAMYFCASKVGQGYEQYFGPGTRLTVT.